Listed below are T cell receptor beta chains from one sample, sequenced in a study of T cell responses to AZD1222 COVID-19 vaccine. The repertoire was sequenced with immunoSEQ multiplex PCR; TCRdb's copy has only in-frame clones and lacks some. The table lists about 150,000 clones, about nine tenths of them singletons. Sequences were derived from peripheral blood, sampled on day 0 of AZD1222 vaccination. Receptors originate from an adult in good health. The CDR3 runs from the conserved cysteine through the conserved F or W.

j_gene: TRBJ1-6; len: 17; v_gene: TRBV27; CDR3aa: CASSYLAASSYNSPLHF
j_gene: TRBJ1-4; len: 13; v_gene: TRBV5-4; CDR3aa: CASSGRSNEKLFF
j_gene: TRBJ1-5; len: 15; v_gene: TRBV6-2/TRBV6-3; CDR3aa: CASSYEGGGNQPQHF
j_gene: TRBJ2-7; len: 15; v_gene: TRBV7-2; CDR3aa: CASSLVDSGNYEQYF
j_gene: TRBJ1-5; len: 15; v_gene: TRBV6-1; CDR3aa: CASSEGRYRVQPQHF
j_gene: TRBJ2-3; len: 19; v_gene: TRBV2; CDR3aa: CASSPGGLAGLYSTDTQYF
j_gene: TRBJ2-7; len: 15; v_gene: TRBV20-1; CDR3aa: CSACEGAGESGEQYF
j_gene: TRBJ2-3; len: 15; v_gene: TRBV7-6; CDR3aa: CASSLSRWATDTQYF
j_gene: TRBJ1-2; len: 14; v_gene: TRBV7-9; CDR3aa: CASNSWPRYYGYTF
j_gene: TRBJ1-1; len: 15; v_gene: TRBV4-1; CDR3aa: CASSQNQARDTEAFF
j_gene: TRBJ2-3; len: 14; v_gene: TRBV28; CDR3aa: CASSSRDSTDTQYF
j_gene: TRBJ2-7; len: 14; v_gene: TRBV27; CDR3aa: CASSPGLAYYEQYF
j_gene: TRBJ1-2; len: 16; v_gene: TRBV6-4; CDR3aa: CASSDSATATLGGYTF
j_gene: TRBJ1-2; len: 13; v_gene: TRBV27; CDR3aa: CASSFPGGLSYTF
j_gene: TRBJ1-3; len: 17; v_gene: TRBV19; CDR3aa: CASSILLPGVSGNTIYF
j_gene: TRBJ2-7; len: 17; v_gene: TRBV19; CDR3aa: CASSIALAVPGGYEQYF
j_gene: TRBJ2-7; len: 14; v_gene: TRBV11-1; CDR3aa: CASSVTSGPYEQYF
j_gene: TRBJ2-7; len: 17; v_gene: TRBV5-1; CDR3aa: CASSLGLAGGPAYEQYF
j_gene: TRBJ1-5; len: 14; v_gene: TRBV6-5; CDR3aa: CASRGQDSNQPQHF
j_gene: TRBJ2-1; len: 16; v_gene: TRBV27; CDR3aa: CASSSTTSGTHNEQFF
j_gene: TRBJ1-3; len: 17; v_gene: TRBV10-3; CDR3aa: CAISDWDTVSSGNTIYF
j_gene: TRBJ1-5; len: 14; v_gene: TRBV28; CDR3aa: CASYPGWGSGPQHF
j_gene: TRBJ1-5; len: 16; v_gene: TRBV28; CDR3aa: CASSLRTGAVNQPQHF
j_gene: TRBJ1-2; len: 12; v_gene: TRBV3-1/TRBV3-2; CDR3aa: CASSRGSGGYTF
j_gene: TRBJ2-2; len: 15; v_gene: TRBV19; CDR3aa: CASSMAAKPTGELFF
j_gene: TRBJ2-5; len: 15; v_gene: TRBV3-1/TRBV3-2; CDR3aa: CASSPPPRTQETQYF
j_gene: TRBJ2-7; len: 15; v_gene: TRBV7-2; CDR3aa: CASSLAGSGSYEQYF
j_gene: TRBJ2-3; len: 16; v_gene: TRBV29-1; CDR3aa: CSVEDLQGGTTDTQYF
j_gene: TRBJ2-1; len: 18; v_gene: TRBV11-3; CDR3aa: CASSLHYRGLSSYNEQFF
j_gene: TRBJ1-3; len: 14; v_gene: TRBV14; CDR3aa: CASSSGQPGNTIYF
j_gene: TRBJ2-7; len: 13; v_gene: TRBV6-5; CDR3aa: CASRTDRVHEQYF
j_gene: TRBJ2-1; len: 12; v_gene: TRBV3-1/TRBV3-2; CDR3aa: CASSQHGGEQFF
j_gene: TRBJ2-2; len: 13; v_gene: TRBV13; CDR3aa: CASSLEVTGELFF
j_gene: TRBJ2-7; len: 15; v_gene: TRBV6-5; CDR3aa: CASSYTRDIPYEQYF
j_gene: TRBJ2-2; len: 16; v_gene: TRBV11-2; CDR3aa: CASSLVLGGIAGELFF
j_gene: TRBJ1-6; len: 12; v_gene: TRBV27; CDR3aa: CASSRVNSPLHF
j_gene: TRBJ2-2; len: 15; v_gene: TRBV3-1/TRBV3-2; CDR3aa: CASSWTQVNTGELFF
j_gene: TRBJ2-7; len: 16; v_gene: TRBV3-1/TRBV3-2; CDR3aa: CASSQEPSGRPYEQYF
j_gene: TRBJ2-2; len: 16; v_gene: TRBV7-2; CDR3aa: CASSGRSGANTGELFF
j_gene: TRBJ2-2; len: 14; v_gene: TRBV11-3; CDR3aa: CASAGTAGTGELFF
j_gene: TRBJ1-2; len: 14; v_gene: TRBV7-2; CDR3aa: CASSWAGTGYGYTF
j_gene: TRBJ2-1; len: 18; v_gene: TRBV9; CDR3aa: CASSAHLTSGSIYNEQFF
j_gene: TRBJ2-7; len: 17; v_gene: TRBV2; CDR3aa: CASSEGGSSGISYEQYF
j_gene: TRBJ1-6; len: 15; v_gene: TRBV14; CDR3aa: CASSQLQGNNSPLHF
j_gene: TRBJ2-5; len: 16; v_gene: TRBV28; CDR3aa: CASSQGTGGHQETQYF
j_gene: TRBJ2-1; len: 13; v_gene: TRBV6-2/TRBV6-3; CDR3aa: CASSKDPYNEQFF
j_gene: TRBJ2-3; len: 15; v_gene: TRBV28; CDR3aa: CASSSIGGGTDTQYF
j_gene: TRBJ1-1; len: 17; v_gene: TRBV7-8; CDR3aa: CASSLVRPTLPNTEAFF
j_gene: TRBJ2-5; len: 20; v_gene: TRBV2; CDR3aa: CASSDPPTGTGKNPQETQYF
j_gene: TRBJ2-3; len: 16; v_gene: TRBV9; CDR3aa: CASSVSGGTRGDTQYF
j_gene: TRBJ2-7; len: 16; v_gene: TRBV11-2; CDR3aa: CASSFPRLAGVYEQYF
j_gene: TRBJ1-4; len: 15; v_gene: TRBV18; CDR3aa: CASSQSGTGGEKLFF